The T cell receptor (beta chain) described here comes from a study of T-cell reconstitution after alpha-beta-depleted transplantation in children (dated by TCRdb to 2015 to 2016). In terms of the full investigation: T-cell immune reconstitution after TCRalphabeta/CD19-depleted allogeneic hematopoietic cell transplantation in children was quantitatively tracked in the study by means of TCR repertoire profiling. Results the study describes overall, beyond this receptor: The apparently early recovery of alphabetaT-cell counts about two months after transplant reportedly depended on only several hundred rapidly expanded clones that came from non-depleted graft cells. In some patients, the high TCRbeta diversity seen at day 60 was put down to recipient T cells and intrathymic progenitors that had survived conditioning. Over subsequent months, a decline in hyperexpanded clone frequencies was noted, and after one year, T-cell counts and TCRbeta diversity were mostly ascribed to newly produced T cells.

V trim: 5 bases; J trim: 7 bases; unmatched bases: 14. The CDR3 holds 15 amino acids from the cysteine to the phenylalanine. The only DNA kept is the CDR3, 45 bases in frame from the first base. For CDR1 and CDR2, the germline V gene (reference sequence) lists MNHEY and SMNVEV. This clonotype was recorded many times. Its antigen is not yet known. No quality values exist for individual bases; no much larger clone is one base distant. The treatment or condition label, read with the paper, signifies: allogeneic hematopoietic cell transplantation with graft depleted of TCRalphabeta T cells and CD19 B cells. Transplant recipients were children who received TCRalphabeta/CD19-depleted allogeneic hematopoietic cell grafts. The method behind the library was PCR. Sequencing used an Illumina HiSeq 2500. TCR libraries were prepared with molecular barcoding, using unique molecular identifiers to normalize TCRbeta repertoire quantification. TCRdb trimmed public reads at Q25 via fastp, called clones via MiXCR and kept in-frame beta chains. Entries are consolidated by CDR3 protein sequence, retaining the most common genes and DNA. This sample is represented by roughly 240,000 distinct CDR3 sequences; approximately 8% of them were singletons. 6.3% of the sample comes from the top ten.

The TCR sequence derives from a male patient between 10 and 17 years old who had a stem cell transplant for acute lymphoblastic leukemia, so the T cells may come from the graft donor. The chain joins TRBV27 to TRBJ2-7; TRBD1 agrees with 7 junctional bases. The material was PBMCs, mostly from graft donor cells, obtained 180 days after TCRalphabeta/CD19-depleted stem cell transplant. The CDR3 here reads CASSPPGQRPPEQYF. The DNA sequence follows: TGTGCCAGCAGTCCACCGGGACAGAGACCCCCGGAGCAGTACTTC.